The 4 T cell receptor beta chains reported below all come from one sample, sequenced in a study of blood T cell repertoires in COVID-19. TCRdb keeps only in-frame clones here, not all; method: immunoSEQ multiplex PCR. The sample lists tens of thousands of clones, roughly four fifths occurring once. The sequenced sample was peripheral blood. Source of these receptors: an older woman with acute or convalescent COVID-19.

The genes are TRBV4-2 and TRBJ2-2; D may be TRBD2 (5 bases). The CDR3 is made up of 14 amino acids. CDR1 LGHNA and CDR2 YNFKEQ come from the germline V gene. The V gene lost 8 bases and the J gene lost 3 bases, with 13 bases spanning the gap. Written as DNA, the CDR3 is TGTGCCAGCCGAGAACCGGGGTACACCGGGGAGCTGTTTTTT. This sequence encodes CASREPGYTGELFF.

The V and J genes are TRBV11-3 and TRBJ2-1; 9 bases agree with TRBD2. V shed 5 bases and J 4 bases; nucleotides not matched to a gene: 9. This CDR3 region has 16 residues. Per germline, CDR1 SGHNT and CDR2 YENEEA. CDR3 bases: TGTGCCAGCAGCCACACGCTAGCGGGATCATACAATGAGCAGTTCTTC. Its protein is CASSHTLAGSYNEQFF.

This clone has just a few counts. The chain employs TRBV21-1 and TRBJ1-5. TRBV21-1 is a listed pseudogene. There are 17 residues in the CDR3. The CDR3 DNA follows: TGTGCCAGCAGCCCTGCTGTGTGGAGGACCGGCAATCAGCCCCAGCATTTT. Translating it yields CASSPAVWRTGNQPQHF.

This clone came up once. The chain recombines TRBV11-3 with TRBJ2-2; D might be TRBD2 (6 bases). CDR1 is SGHNT, CDR2 YENEEA, per germline. V was shortened by 3 bases and J by 5 bases, with 19 bases between the two germline ends. The CDR3 length is 17 residues. CDR3: CASSFRDPGLKTGELFF. CDR3 nucleotide sequence: TGTGCCAGCAGCTTCAGGGACCCGGGACTCAAAACCGGGGAGCTGTTTTTT.